The rows below give T cell receptor beta chains drawn from one sample of a study of beta chain features in type 1 diabetes. Produced via immunoSEQ multiplex PCR; TCRdb's table is partial and in-frame only. The table includes 200,000 to 250,000 clones, around 68% detected once. Sample: naive CD4+ T cells from blood. All receptors derive from a man younger than 45 in good health. The CDR3 runs from the conserved cysteine through the conserved F or W. Each record gives: clone size, D gene, V gene, J gene, CDR3 DNA, CDR3 protein. D genes are given only for firm matches. Rows may omit the clone size; those that give it use once, few, many or a size class.

clone size: .; D gene: TRBD1; V gene: TRBV28; J gene: TRBJ1-5; CDR3 DNA: TGTGCCAGCAGTATACAGGGGTTAGGCAATCAGCCCCAGCATTTT; CDR3 protein: CASSIQGLGNQPQHF
clone size: .; D gene: .; V gene: TRBV7-8; J gene: TRBJ2-3; CDR3 DNA: TGTGCCAGCAGCTTATTGGCTTCTAGCACAGATACGCAGTATTTT; CDR3 protein: CASSLLASSTDTQYF
clone size: .; D gene: .; V gene: TRBV7-9; J gene: TRBJ2-1; CDR3 DNA: TGTGCCAGCAGCCCAGTCCCGGACAGCTTCCGCAATGAGCAGTTCTTC; CDR3 protein: CASSPVPDSFRNEQFF
clone size: .; D gene: .; V gene: TRBV10-3; J gene: TRBJ2-7; CDR3 DNA: TGTGCCATCAGTGAGCTTGTCACCTACGAGCAGTACTTC; CDR3 protein: CAISELVTYEQYF
clone size: few; D gene: .; V gene: TRBV30; J gene: TRBJ1-3; CDR3 DNA: TGTGCCTGGAGTGTCGACTCTGGAAACACCATATATTTT; CDR3 protein: CAWSVDSGNTIYF
clone size: .; D gene: .; V gene: TRBV28; J gene: TRBJ2-5; CDR3 DNA: TGTGCCAGCAGTCAGGGGCAAGAGACCCAGTACTTC; CDR3 protein: CASSQGQETQYF
clone size: .; D gene: TRBD1; V gene: TRBV28; J gene: TRBJ2-3; CDR3 DNA: TGTGCCAGCAGGACAGGGGGCAAAGATACGCAGTATTTT; CDR3 protein: CASRTGGKDTQYF
clone size: few; D gene: TRBD2; V gene: TRBV25-1; J gene: TRBJ2-4; CDR3 DNA: TGTGCCAGCAGTCTAGCGGGGGGGTTACAGTACTTC; CDR3 protein: CASSLAGGLQYF
clone size: .; D gene: .; V gene: TRBV11-2; J gene: TRBJ2-6; CDR3 DNA: TGCGTAACCCGTTCTGGGGCCAACGTCCTGACTTTC; CDR3 protein: CVTRSGANVLTF
clone size: .; D gene: TRBD1; V gene: TRBV10-3; J gene: TRBJ2-7; CDR3 DNA: TGTGCCATCAGTGCACAGGGGGCTGATGAGCAGTACTTC; CDR3 protein: CAISAQGADEQYF
clone size: .; D gene: .; V gene: TRBV29-1; J gene: TRBJ1-1; CDR3 DNA: TGCAGCGTTGAAAGACTTCTTAGGGCTGAAGCTTTCTTT; CDR3 protein: CSVERLLRAEAFF
clone size: .; D gene: .; V gene: TRBV6-6; J gene: TRBJ2-3; CDR3 DNA: TGTGCCAGCAGTCGGACGGAGCGCACAGATACGCAGTATTTT; CDR3 protein: CASSRTERTDTQYF
clone size: few; D gene: .; V gene: TRBV30; J gene: TRBJ2-1; CDR3 DNA: TGTGCCTGGAGTAGGGGGGCGCCTTTTACTGAGCAGTTCTTC; CDR3 protein: CAWSRGAPFTEQFF
clone size: .; D gene: .; V gene: TRBV7-9; J gene: TRBJ2-7; CDR3 DNA: TGTGCCAGCAGCTTTGGACAGTACTACGAGCAGTACTTC; CDR3 protein: CASSFGQYYEQYF
clone size: .; D gene: .; V gene: TRBV25-1; J gene: TRBJ2-3; CDR3 DNA: TGTGCCAGCAGTGAAAAATTAGGGGTAGCGGGCACAGATACGCAGTATTTT; CDR3 protein: CASSEKLGVAGTDTQYF
clone size: .; D gene: TRBD2; V gene: TRBV9; J gene: TRBJ2-1; CDR3 DNA: TGTGCCAGCAGCGACAATAGCGGGACTTACAATGAGCAGTTCTTC; CDR3 protein: CASSDNSGTYNEQFF
clone size: .; D gene: TRBD1; V gene: TRBV30; J gene: TRBJ1-1; CDR3 DNA: TGTGCCTGGGGTCGGGACAGGGACACTGAAGCTTTCTTT; CDR3 protein: CAWGRDRDTEAFF
clone size: .; D gene: TRBD1; V gene: TRBV29-1; J gene: TRBJ2-3; CDR3 DNA: TGCAGCCTCAAGACAGGGGCGACCACAGATACGCAGTATTTT; CDR3 protein: CSLKTGATTDTQYF
clone size: .; D gene: .; V gene: TRBV30; J gene: TRBJ2-2; CDR3 DNA: TGTGCCTGGAGGGTGCGAGGGGAGCTGTTTTTT; CDR3 protein: CAWRVRGELFF
clone size: .; D gene: TRBD1; V gene: TRBV5-4; J gene: TRBJ2-1; CDR3 DNA: TGTGCCAGCAGCTTCCCCGACAGGGTCAATGAGCAGTTCTTC; CDR3 protein: CASSFPDRVNEQFF
clone size: .; D gene: TRBD2; V gene: TRBV13; J gene: TRBJ2-1; CDR3 DNA: TGTGCCAGCAGCTTAAAGGTTAGCGGGGGATACAATGAGCAGTTCTTC; CDR3 protein: CASSLKVSGGYNEQFF
clone size: .; D gene: TRBD2; V gene: TRBV6-6; J gene: TRBJ2-3; CDR3 DNA: TGTGCCAGCAGTTACGGGACTAGAACTATCGCAGATACGCAGTATTTT; CDR3 protein: CASSYGTRTIADTQYF
clone size: .; D gene: .; V gene: TRBV30; J gene: TRBJ2-7; CDR3 DNA: TGTGCCTGGAGTGCCAGGACCTACGAGCAGTACTTC; CDR3 protein: CAWSARTYEQYF
clone size: .; D gene: TRBD2; V gene: TRBV7-2; J gene: TRBJ2-3; CDR3 DNA: TGTGCCAGCAGCATTAGCGGGAGTCCGGGCACAGATACGCAGTATTTT; CDR3 protein: CASSISGSPGTDTQYF
clone size: .; D gene: .; V gene: TRBV25-1; J gene: TRBJ1-6; CDR3 DNA: TGTGCCAGCAGTGACAACGGTGAATCATCACCCCTCCACTTT; CDR3 protein: CASSDNGESSPLHF
clone size: .; D gene: TRBD2; V gene: TRBV5-4; J gene: TRBJ2-2; CDR3 DNA: TGTGCCAGCAGCTTGGAGGGGCTAGCGGAGGTCAGCACCGGGGAGCTGTTTTTT; CDR3 protein: CASSLEGLAEVSTGELFF
clone size: few; D gene: .; V gene: TRBV29-1; J gene: TRBJ2-3; CDR3 DNA: TGCAGCGTTCGGGACGGAAACACAGATACGCAGTATTTT; CDR3 protein: CSVRDGNTDTQYF
clone size: .; D gene: TRBD1; V gene: TRBV29-1; J gene: TRBJ2-7; CDR3 DNA: TGCAGCGTCCACAGGGGTCACGAGCAGTACTTC; CDR3 protein: CSVHRGHEQYF
clone size: few; D gene: .; V gene: TRBV29-1; J gene: TRBJ1-2; CDR3 DNA: TGCAGCGTTTCAGGGTATGGCTACACCTTC; CDR3 protein: CSVSGYGYTF
clone size: few; D gene: .; V gene: TRBV30; J gene: TRBJ1-6; CDR3 DNA: TGTGCCTGGAGTCTAGACAAGTGGGGCTCACCCCTCCACTTT; CDR3 protein: CAWSLDKWGSPLHF
clone size: .; D gene: .; V gene: TRBV7-2; J gene: TRBJ1-1; CDR3 DNA: TGTGCCAGCAGCTTAGGAAGCAGGGAGGAAGCTTTCTTT; CDR3 protein: CASSLGSREEAFF
clone size: .; D gene: .; V gene: TRBV29-1; J gene: TRBJ2-7; CDR3 DNA: TGCAGCGTCGGCAGGGTCGACGAGCAGTACTTC; CDR3 protein: CSVGRVDEQYF
clone size: .; D gene: .; V gene: TRBV7-2; J gene: TRBJ2-7; CDR3 DNA: TGTGCCAGCACCCAACAGGGGGAGGGAGGTCGCTACGAGCAGTACTTC; CDR3 protein: CASTQQGEGGRYEQYF
clone size: .; D gene: TRBD1; V gene: TRBV29-1; J gene: TRBJ2-7; CDR3 DNA: TGCAGCGTCGGGTGGGGACAGGGTGATACCTACGAGCAGTACTTC; CDR3 protein: CSVGWGQGDTYEQYF
clone size: .; D gene: .; V gene: TRBV18; J gene: TRBJ1-6; CDR3 DNA: TGTGCCAGCTCACCACTGAGAGTCTCCTATAATTCACCCCTCCACTTT; CDR3 protein: CASSPLRVSYNSPLHF
clone size: few; D gene: TRBD2; V gene: TRBV10-3; J gene: TRBJ2-7; CDR3 DNA: TGTGCCACCCATAGCGGGAGCGGGCACGAGCAGTACTTC; CDR3 protein: CATHSGSGHEQYF
clone size: few; D gene: .; V gene: TRBV14; J gene: TRBJ2-1; CDR3 DNA: TGTGCCAGCAGCCAAGGGAACTACAATGAGCAGTTCTTC; CDR3 protein: CASSQGNYNEQFF
clone size: .; D gene: .; V gene: TRBV2; J gene: TRBJ2-1; CDR3 DNA: TGTGCCAGCAAAGTACAGGGAAGGTGGGATGAGCAGTTCTTC; CDR3 protein: CASKVQGRWDEQFF
clone size: .; D gene: .; V gene: TRBV5-4; J gene: TRBJ2-5; CDR3 DNA: TGTGCCAGCAGCTTGATGAACCAGGGAGAGACCCAGTACTTC; CDR3 protein: CASSLMNQGETQYF
clone size: once; D gene: .; V gene: TRBV30; J gene: TRBJ1-1; CDR3 DNA: TGTGCCTGGAGTAGAGAACAGGTGAACACTGAAGCTTTCTTT; CDR3 protein: CAWSREQVNTEAFF
clone size: .; D gene: TRBD2; V gene: TRBV28; J gene: TRBJ2-2; CDR3 DNA: TGTGCCAGCGGACTAGCGGGAGCCGGGGAGCTGTTTTTT; CDR3 protein: CASGLAGAGELFF
clone size: .; D gene: .; V gene: TRBV29-1; J gene: TRBJ1-1; CDR3 DNA: TGCAGCGTTGAAGGCAAATACATGAACACTGAAGCTTTCTTT; CDR3 protein: CSVEGKYMNTEAFF
clone size: .; D gene: TRBD2; V gene: TRBV29-1; J gene: TRBJ2-7; CDR3 DNA: TGCAGCGTTGGGTATAGGGGGCGGGAGGGCCCCGAGCAGTACTTC; CDR3 protein: CSVGYRGREGPEQYF
clone size: .; D gene: .; V gene: TRBV11-2; J gene: TRBJ1-2; CDR3 DNA: TGTGCCAGCAGCTGGTGGGACGGGAACTTCTATGGCTACACCTTC; CDR3 protein: CASSWWDGNFYGYTF
clone size: .; D gene: TRBD2; V gene: TRBV2; J gene: TRBJ2-5; CDR3 DNA: TGTGCCAGCAGAGCTAGCGGGAGGGCCCGCCAAGAGACCCAGTACTTC; CDR3 protein: CASRASGRARQETQYF
clone size: once; D gene: .; V gene: TRBV11-2; J gene: TRBJ2-5; CDR3 DNA: TGTGCCAGCAGCTTATCCGGCAGGGTAGAGACCCAGTACTTC; CDR3 protein: CASSLSGRVETQYF
clone size: few; D gene: .; V gene: TRBV15; J gene: TRBJ2-5; CDR3 DNA: TGTGCCACCAGCAGAGAGATCAGGGACAACTATAACTTC; CDR3 protein: CATSREIRDNYNF
clone size: few; D gene: .; V gene: TRBV30; J gene: TRBJ2-1; CDR3 DNA: TGTGCCTGGAGGGGCTATTCGGGACGGACCTACAATGAGCAGTTCTTC; CDR3 protein: CAWRGYSGRTYNEQFF
clone size: .; D gene: TRBD1; V gene: TRBV29-1; J gene: TRBJ1-1; CDR3 DNA: TGCAGCGTTAGGGGCGACAGGGAGACTGAAGCTTTCTTT; CDR3 protein: CSVRGDRETEAFF
clone size: once; D gene: .; V gene: TRBV6-5; J gene: TRBJ2-3; CDR3 DNA: TGTGCCAGCAGTTCAGGGGTGTGGACCACAGATACGCAGTATTTT; CDR3 protein: CASSSGVWTTDTQYF
clone size: .; D gene: TRBD1; V gene: TRBV29-1; J gene: TRBJ1-1; CDR3 DNA: TGCAGCGCCCGACAGGGAAGGACTGAAGCTTTCTTT; CDR3 protein: CSARQGRTEAFF
clone size: few; D gene: .; V gene: TRBV29-1; J gene: TRBJ1-2; CDR3 DNA: TGCAGCGCTGAAGGTCAGGGATATGGCTACACCTTC; CDR3 protein: CSAEGQGYGYTF
clone size: .; D gene: .; V gene: TRBV29-1; J gene: TRBJ2-5; CDR3 DNA: TGCAGCGTTGACCCGTCATATTATGTGGGGGTAGAGACCCAGTACTTC; CDR3 protein: CSVDPSYYVGVETQYF
clone size: .; D gene: .; V gene: TRBV7-2; J gene: TRBJ2-3; CDR3 DNA: TGTGCCAGCAGCTTAGTCGGCAGGGGATATACAGATACGCAGTATTTT; CDR3 protein: CASSLVGRGYTDTQYF
clone size: .; D gene: .; V gene: TRBV20-1; J gene: TRBJ2-2; CDR3 DNA: TGCAGTGCTGGGGACACCGGGGAGCTGTTTTTT; CDR3 protein: CSAGDTGELFF
clone size: once; D gene: .; V gene: TRBV13; J gene: TRBJ2-5; CDR3 DNA: TGTGCCAGCAGCACACGGGGAAAAGAGACCCAGTACTTC; CDR3 protein: CASSTRGKETQYF
clone size: .; D gene: .; V gene: TRBV29-1; J gene: TRBJ2-3; CDR3 DNA: TGCAGCGTGTGGGGTACAGATACGCAGTATTTT; CDR3 protein: CSVWGTDTQYF
clone size: .; D gene: .; V gene: TRBV5-4; J gene: TRBJ2-7; CDR3 DNA: TGTGCCAGCGGAATAAGCGGGCACAACGAGCAGTACTTC; CDR3 protein: CASGISGHNEQYF
clone size: .; D gene: TRBD2; V gene: TRBV7-2; J gene: TRBJ2-5; CDR3 DNA: TGTGCCAGCAGCTTGGGATTAGCGGGGGTGAAGACCCAGTACTTC; CDR3 protein: CASSLGLAGVKTQYF
clone size: .; D gene: .; V gene: TRBV30; J gene: TRBJ2-7; CDR3 DNA: TGTGCCTGGAGTGTACCGGACCCGGGGCGTGGGAAATACTTC; CDR3 protein: CAWSVPDPGRGKYF